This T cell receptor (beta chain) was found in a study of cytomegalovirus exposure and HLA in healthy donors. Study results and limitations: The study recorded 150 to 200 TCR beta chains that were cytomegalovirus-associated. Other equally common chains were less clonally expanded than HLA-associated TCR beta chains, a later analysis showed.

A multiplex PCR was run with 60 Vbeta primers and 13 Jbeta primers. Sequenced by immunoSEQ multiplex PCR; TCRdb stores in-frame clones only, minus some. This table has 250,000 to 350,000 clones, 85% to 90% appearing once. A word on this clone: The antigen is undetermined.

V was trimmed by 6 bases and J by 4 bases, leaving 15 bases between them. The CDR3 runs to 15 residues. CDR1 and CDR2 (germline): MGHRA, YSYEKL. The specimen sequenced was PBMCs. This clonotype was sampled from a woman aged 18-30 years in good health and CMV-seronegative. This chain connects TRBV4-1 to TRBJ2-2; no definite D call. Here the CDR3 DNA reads TGCGCCAGCAGAATGACTCTGAGGAGCACCGGGGAGCTGTTTTTT. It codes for CASRMTLRSTGELFF.